Below are 23 T cell receptor beta chains sequenced from a single sample in a study of breast tumors, draining lymph nodes, adjacent tissues. Axillary draining lymph nodes of breast cancer patients supplied the node samples. TCRdb re-called the multiplex PCR reads through MiXCR, storing one row per CDR3 protein. In the table there are approximately 130,000 distinct CDR3 sequences, about 20% of which are singletons. Sequenced: axillary lymph node tissue. All receptors derive from a female donor with breast cancer. Some clones in this sample may be carry-over from other donors' samples.

This chain connects TRBV28 to TRBJ2-1; 9 bases are shared with TRBD2. The germline gives CDR1 MDHEN, CDR2 SYDVKM. This CDR3 is 15 amino acids long. The trim removed 5 bases at V and 5 bases at J, leaving 7 bases unmatched. The CDR3 reads CASSPTSGGHNEQFF. CDR3 nucleotides: TGTGCCAGCAGTCCGACTAGCGGAGGCCACAATGAGCAGTTCTTC. The full variable domain, rest sourced from reference TRBV28 and TRBJ2-1, is DVKVTQSSRYLVKRTGEKVFLECVQDMDHENMFWYRQDPGLGLRLIYFSYDVKMKEKGDIPEGYSVSREKKERFSLILESASTNQTSMYLCASSPTSGGHNEQFFGPGTRLTVL.

At least ten counts were recorded for this clonotype. The J gene is TRBJ2-1, the V gene TRBV12-3 or TRBV12-4; 13 bases are a match to TRBD2. V trimming: 1 base; J trimming: 4 bases; junction bases outside the gene matches: 7. CDR3 length: 18 amino acids. The CDR3 loop reads CASSLVGTSGIPYNEQFF. Written as DNA, the CDR3 is TGTGCCAGCAGTTTAGTGGGGACTAGCGGGATACCTTACAATGAGCAGTTCTTC.

The chain has TRBV28 and TRBJ1-5; D ambiguous. Trimming took off 6 bases at V and 5 bases at J, with 11 bases between the two ends. The CDR3 spans 13 residues. Germline V gene data show CDR1 as MDHEN and CDR2 as SYDVKM. The CDR3: CASSNTADQPQHF. CDR3 nucleotide sequence: TGTGCCAGCAGCAACACCGCAGATCAGCCCCAGCATTTT.

This clonotype was counted at least ten times. The chain employs TRBV20-1 and TRBJ1-5, with no clear D. Germline-derived CDR1 and CDR2 are DFQATT and SNEGSKA (reference sequence). With 1 base removed from V and 5 bases from J, the gap between germline ends came to 6 bases. The CDR3 covers 12 residues. The CDR3 DNA sequence: TGCAGTGCTAGAGGCCCAGATCAGCCCCAGCATTTT. Translation gives CSARGPDQPQHF.

The genes are TRBV6-1 and TRBJ2-2, with 8 nucleotides matching TRBD1. V trimming: 4 bases; J trimming: 6 bases; junction bases outside the gene matches: 4. The CDR3 is 14 amino acids. CDR1 and CDR2 (germline): MNHNS, SASEGT. The CDR3 spells CASSAWTGSGELFF. For the CDR3, the DNA is TGTGCCAGCAGTGCCTGGACAGGGTCCGGGGAGCTGTTTTTT.

This clonotype came up a few times. This chain uses TRBV27 with TRBJ2-6; D gene ambiguous. Trimming took 0 bases from V and 0 from J, leaving 15 bases between them. CDR1 is MNHEY, CDR2 SMNVEV, per germline (reference sequence). The CDR3 sequence is 19 residues long. Written as DNA, the CDR3 is TGTGCCAGCAGTTTATCTGGAGTCAGTGCAGACTCTGGGGCCAACGTCCTGACTTTC. This encodes CASSLSGVSADSGANVLTF.

This clonotype has more than one count but fewer than ten. The V call is TRBV7-9, the J call TRBJ1-5; D ambiguous. The germline V and J ends were trimmed by 8 bases and 0 bases, with 11 bases remaining between them. This CDR3 is built from 14 residues. Germline lookup yields CDR1 SEHNR and CDR2 FQNEAQ (reference sequence). CDR3 sequence: CASPDSYSNQPQHF. As DNA, the CDR3 is TGTGCCAGCCCGGATTCATATAGCAATCAGCCCCAGCATTTT.

Points on this clonotype: A much bigger clone sits one base away, suggesting this may be a read error. The chain has TRBV20-1 and TRBJ1-2; tentatively, D is TRBD1 (6 bases). The germline CDR1 and CDR2 sequences are DFQATT and SNEGSKA (reference sequence). V was cut by 4 bases and J by 7 bases, with 19 bases left in between. The CDR3 covers 14 residues. Written as DNA, the CDR3 is TGCAGTGCTACGGAAAAGGGGGTAGTCTCTGGCTACACCTTC. It yields the protein CSATEKGVVSGYTF.

This clonotype occurred many times. The J gene is TRBJ1-2, the V gene TRBV6-5; D is ambiguous. The CDR3 consists of 14 residues. Germline CDR1 is MNHEY and CDR2 is SVGAGI. The V and J ends lost 2 bases and 8 bases respectively, with 15 bases between them. CDR3: CASSYPGGLGGYTF. The CDR3 DNA sequence: TGTGCCAGCAGTTACCCGGGAGGTCTTGGCGGCTACACCTTC.

A few counts support this clonotype. This chain joins TRBV19 and TRBJ1-3; D is ambiguous. This CDR3 region has 15 residues. Germline CDR1 LNHDA, CDR2 SQIVND (reference sequence). The V gene lost 5 bases and the J gene lost 0 bases, with 11 bases spanning the gap. The CDR3 reads CASSAIGRSGNTIYF. CDR3 nucleotide sequence: TGTGCCAGTAGTGCCATAGGACGCTCTGGAAACACCATATATTTT.

About this clonotype: At one of its ends the junction is not consistent with the germline gene, which may arise from a read error. The chain employs TRBV10-3 and TRBJ2-3; possible D gene TRBD2, 7 bases. The CDR3 loop spans 17 amino acids. CDR1 is ENHRY, CDR2 SYGVKD, per germline. The CDR3 DNA follows: TGTACCATCAGTGAAAGGGGGGCGGGAGTAAGCACAGATACGCAGTATTTT. Translation: CTISERGAGVSTDTQYF.

This clonotype occurred many times. The chain links TRBV20-1 to TRBJ1-3; 8 positions agree with TRBD1. The CDR3 has 14 amino acids. The V and J ends lost 3 bases and 4 bases, in that order; junction bases with no gene match: 5. Germline V gene lookup returns CDR1 DFQATT and CDR2 SNEGSKA (reference sequence). Written as DNA, the CDR3 is TGCAGTGCTAGGAGGACAGGGAGGGGAAACACCATATATTTT. Encoded protein: CSARRTGRGNTIYF.

This clonotype was picked up many times. The chain is built from TRBV6-5 and TRBJ2-1, with D uncertain. Germline V gene lookup returns CDR1 MNHEY and CDR2 SVGAGI. Trimming took 0 bases from V and 1 from J, leaving 7 bases between them. CDR3 size: 15 residues. The CDR3 coding sequence is TGTGCCAGCAGTTACTCGCAGCTTTCCTACAATGAGCAGTTCTTC. It codes for CASSYSQLSYNEQFF.

Worth noting for this clonotype: Since a much larger clone is just one base distant, this may be a read error. The chain employs TRBV3-1 and TRBJ2-7; no clear D gene. This CDR3 is 15 amino acids long. CDR1 and CDR2 (germline): LGHDT, YNNKEL (reference sequence). The ends were cut back, 0 bases at V and 2 bases at J, with 11 bases in the middle. DNA of the CDR3: TGTGCCAGCAGCCAAGAAACTAACGTGGCCTACGAGCAGTACTTC. Translating gives CASSQETNVAYEQYF.

The chain couples TRBV28 to TRBJ1-2; D may be TRBD1 (5 bases). CDR1 and CDR2 (germline): MDHEN, SYDVKM. This CDR3 contains 13 residues. V was trimmed by 5 bases and J by 9 bases, leaving 16 bases between them. The CDR3 DNA reads TGTGCCAGCAGTCCCTACCCCGGGGGTAGCTACACCTTC. Encoded protein: CASSPYPGGSYTF.

The chain's CDR3 is CASSLSPDRRPYEQYF. For the CDR3, the DNA is TGTGCCAGCAGCTTAAGTCCCGACAGGAGACCCTACGAGCAGTACTTC. The chain uses TRBV7-6 and TRBJ2-7; a weak D match, TRBD1 (6 bases). V lost 2 bases and J 2 bases, leaving 16 bases between the germline ends. Germline CDR1 reads SGHVS; CDR2 reads FNYEAQ. This CDR3 spans 16 amino acids.

A word on this clonotype: This may come from a read error, since a much larger clone is one base off. V and J are TRBV14 and TRBJ2-7; 7 positions match TRBD1. From germline, CDR1 is SGHDN and CDR2 FVKESK. V lost 4 bases and J lost 3; bases outside the gene matches: 9. This CDR3 spans 15 amino acids. CDR3 bases: TGTGCCAGCAGCCGACGAGCGACAGGGAGCTACGAGCAGTACTTC. This sequence encodes CASSRRATGSYEQYF.

This clonotype was observed at least ten times. This chain joins TRBV30 and TRBJ2-5; weak D call: TRBD1 (5 bases). The CDR3 has 12 amino acids. CDR1 is GTSNPN, CDR2 SVGIG, per germline (reference sequence). V lost 0 bases and J lost 3, with 5 bases in between. CDR3 DNA sequence: TGTGCCTGGAGTGTACAGGAAGAGACCCAGTACTTC. Translation: CAWSVQEETQYF.

This clonotype was detected many times. The chain couples TRBV6-1 to TRBJ1-4, with 9 nucleotides matching TRBD1. The germline V gene encodes CDR1 MNHNS and CDR2 SASEGT. There are 18 residues in the CDR3. J was trimmed by 0 bases and V by 2 bases; bases with no gene match: 7. CDR3 sequence reads: CASSEPGTGLATNEKLFF. The CDR3 DNA is TGTGCCAGCAGTGAACCCGGGACAGGGCTTGCAACTAATGAAAAACTGTTTTTT.

This clonotype was seen at least ten times. The CDR3 protein is CASSLRLNTQYF. For the CDR3, the DNA is TGTGCCAGCAGCTTGCGTTTGAATACGCAGTATTTT. The J gene is TRBJ2-3, the V gene TRBV5-5; no definite D call. Germline V gene sequence: CDR1 SGHKS, CDR2 YYEKEE (reference sequence). Trimming removed 1 base at V and 7 bases at J, with 7 bases between. The CDR3 is 12 residues long.

This clonotype appeared many times. This sequence joins TRBV7-8 and TRBJ2-1; D is possibly TRBD2 (6 bases). Germline assignment: CDR1 SGHVS and CDR2 FQNEAQ. V was cut by 8 bases and J by 7 bases, with 18 bases left in between. This CDR3 spans 14 amino acids. The CDR3 loop reads CASHSRASANEQFF. The CDR3 DNA reads as TGTGCCAGCCACTCCCGGGCTAGCGCGAATGAGCAGTTCTTC.

This clonotype appeared a few times. V is TRBV28 and J is TRBJ2-1; 10 nucleotides line up with TRBD2. Germline CDR1 reads MDHEN; CDR2 reads SYDVKM. V dropped 3 bases and J dropped 6; count of bases not matched to a gene: 8. The CDR3 is 16 amino acids. In DNA, the CDR3 is TGTGCCAGCAGTTTTAAGTGGACTAGCGGCCTCAATGAGCAGTTCTTC. It is translated as CASSFKWTSGLNEQFF.

At least ten counts were recorded for this clonotype. The chain links TRBV2 to TRBJ2-1; perhaps TRBD2 as D (5 bases). Trimming cost V 4 bases and J 7 bases, with 32 bases left between them. Germline V gives CDR1 SNHLY, CDR2 FYNNEI. The CDR3 covers 20 residues. CDR3 protein: CASSVSGWGIATKKGNEQFF. The CDR3 coding sequence is TGTGCCAGCAGTGTCTCGGGGTGGGGTATAGCGACTAAAAAGGGTAATGAGCAGTTCTTC.